This T cell receptor beta chain was found in a study of beta chain features in type 1 diabetes. A word on this clone: Its antigen is as yet unknown.

The germline V gene has CDR1 LNHDA and CDR2 SQIVND (reference sequence). With 4 bases removed from V and 0 bases from J, the gap between germline ends came to 15 bases. The CDR3 runs to 16 residues. Findings and caveats of the study: HLA effects on TCRB rearrangement stayed unresolved here.

Every isolated RNA sample was fully reverse transcribed, so sequencing captured expressed TCRB transcripts. Data came from immunoSEQ multiplex PCR; TCRdb stores just in-frame clones and leaves some out. Found here are hundreds of thousands of clones, 17% of them singletons; the top ten hold 0.023%. The chain combines TRBV19 with TRBJ2-5, with D possibly being TRBD2 (7 bases). The specimen was naive CD4+ T cells from blood. The origin of this receptor is a woman under 30 in good health. CDR3 coding DNA: TGTGCCAGTAGTACGGGGGGCCACCCGTACCAAGAGACCCAGTACTTC. Protein product: CASSTGGHPYQETQYF.